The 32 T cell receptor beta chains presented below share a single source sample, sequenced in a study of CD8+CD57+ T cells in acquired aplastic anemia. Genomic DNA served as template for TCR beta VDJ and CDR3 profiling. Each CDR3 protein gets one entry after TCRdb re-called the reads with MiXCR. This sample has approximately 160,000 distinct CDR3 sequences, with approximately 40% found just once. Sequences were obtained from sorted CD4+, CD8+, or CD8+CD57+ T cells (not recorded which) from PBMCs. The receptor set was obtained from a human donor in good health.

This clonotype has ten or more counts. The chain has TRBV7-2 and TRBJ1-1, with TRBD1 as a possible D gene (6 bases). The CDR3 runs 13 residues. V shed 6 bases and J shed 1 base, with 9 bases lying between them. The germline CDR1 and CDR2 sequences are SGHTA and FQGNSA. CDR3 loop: CASSGQKNTEAFF. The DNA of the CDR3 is TGTGCCAGCAGTGGACAGAAGAACACTGAAGCTTTCTTT.

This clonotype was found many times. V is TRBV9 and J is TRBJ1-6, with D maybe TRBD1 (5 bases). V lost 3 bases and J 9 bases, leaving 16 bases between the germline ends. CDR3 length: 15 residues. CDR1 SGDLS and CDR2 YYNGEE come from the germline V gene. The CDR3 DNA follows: TGTGCCAGCAGCGCAATTGGGGGTGAGGCTTCACCCCTCCACTTT. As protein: CASSAIGGEASPLHF. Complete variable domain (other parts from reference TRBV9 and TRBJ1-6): DSGVTQTPKHLITATGQRVTLRCSPRSGDLSVYWYQQSLDQGLQFLIQYYNGEERAKGNILERFSAQQFPDLHSELNLSSLELGDSALYFCASSAIGGEASPLHFGNGTRLTVT.

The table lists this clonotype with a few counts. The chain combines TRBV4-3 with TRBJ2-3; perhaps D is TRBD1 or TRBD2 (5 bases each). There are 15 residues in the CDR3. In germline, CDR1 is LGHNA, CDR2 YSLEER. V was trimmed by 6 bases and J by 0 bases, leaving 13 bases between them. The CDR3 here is CASSNPGASTDTQYF. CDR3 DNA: TGCGCCAGCAGTAACCCCGGGGCGAGCACAGATACGCAGTATTTT.

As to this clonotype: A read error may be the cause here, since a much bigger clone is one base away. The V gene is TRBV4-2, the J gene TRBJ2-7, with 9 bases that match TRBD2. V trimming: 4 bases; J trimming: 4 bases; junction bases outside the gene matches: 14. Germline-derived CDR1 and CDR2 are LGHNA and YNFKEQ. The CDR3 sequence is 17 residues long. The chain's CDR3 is CASSPGTSSKFHYEQYF. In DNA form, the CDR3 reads TGTGCCAGCAGCCCAGGGACTAGCAGTAAGTTCCATTACGAGCAGTACTTC.

In DNA, the CDR3 is TGTGCCAGCAGCCCGGGGGACCTGAACATTCAGTACTTC. Protein: CASSPGDLNIQYF. V is TRBV3-1 and J is TRBJ2-4; D possibly corresponds to TRBD2 (6 bases). The CDR3 extends over 13 amino acids. Between the trimmed V and J ends, which lost 4 bases and 7 bases, there was a span of 11 bases. The germline V gene has CDR1 LGHDT and CDR2 YNNKEL (reference sequence).

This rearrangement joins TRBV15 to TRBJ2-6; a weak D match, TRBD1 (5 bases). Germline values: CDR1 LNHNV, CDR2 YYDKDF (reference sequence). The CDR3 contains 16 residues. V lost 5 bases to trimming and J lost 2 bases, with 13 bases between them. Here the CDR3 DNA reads TGTGCCACCAGCTACTCGGCAGGGACTGGGGCCAACGTCCTGACTTTC. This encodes CATSYSAGTGANVLTF. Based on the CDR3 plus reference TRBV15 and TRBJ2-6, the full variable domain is DAMVIQNPRYQVTQFGKPVTLSCSQTLNHNVMYWYQQKSSQAPKLLFHYYDKDFNNEADTPDNFQSRRPNTSFCFLDIRSPGLGDTAMYLCATSYSAGTGANVLTFGAGSRLTVL.

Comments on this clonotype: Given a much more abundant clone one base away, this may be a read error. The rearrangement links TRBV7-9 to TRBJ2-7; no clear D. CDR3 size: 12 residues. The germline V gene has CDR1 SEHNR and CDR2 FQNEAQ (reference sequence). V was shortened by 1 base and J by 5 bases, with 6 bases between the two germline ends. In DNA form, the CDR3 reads TGTGCCAGCAGCTTAGAGGGCAACGAGCAGTACTTC. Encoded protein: CASSLEGNEQYF.

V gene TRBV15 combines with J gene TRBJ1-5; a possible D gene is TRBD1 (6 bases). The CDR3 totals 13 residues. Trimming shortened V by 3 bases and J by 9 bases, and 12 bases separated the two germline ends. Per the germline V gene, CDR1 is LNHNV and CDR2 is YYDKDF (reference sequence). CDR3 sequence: CATSSRGQSPQHF. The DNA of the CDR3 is TGTGCCACCAGCAGCAGAGGACAGTCGCCCCAGCATTTT.

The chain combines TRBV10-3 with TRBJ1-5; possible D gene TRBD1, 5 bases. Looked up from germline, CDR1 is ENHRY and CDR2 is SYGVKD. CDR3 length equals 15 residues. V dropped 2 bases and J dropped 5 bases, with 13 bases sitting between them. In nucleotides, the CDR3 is TGTGCCATCAGTGAGGAGTGGATAGGGGATCAGCCCCAGCATTTT. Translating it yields CAISEEWIGDQPQHF.

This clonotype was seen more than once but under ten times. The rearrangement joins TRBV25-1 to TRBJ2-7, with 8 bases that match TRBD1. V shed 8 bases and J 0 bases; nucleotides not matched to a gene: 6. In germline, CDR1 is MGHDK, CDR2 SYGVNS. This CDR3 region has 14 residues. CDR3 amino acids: CASGTGRPSYEQYF. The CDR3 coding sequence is TGTGCCAGCGGGACAGGCCGTCCCTCCTACGAGCAGTACTTC.

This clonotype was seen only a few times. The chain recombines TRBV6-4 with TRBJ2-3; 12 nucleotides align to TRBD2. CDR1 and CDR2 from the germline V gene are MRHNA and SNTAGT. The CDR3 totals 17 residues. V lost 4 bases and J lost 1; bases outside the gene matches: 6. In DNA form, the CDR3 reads TGTGCCAGCAGTGCCTTACTAGCGGGAGGAGGCACAGATACGCAGTATTTT. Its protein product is CASSALLAGGGTDTQYF.

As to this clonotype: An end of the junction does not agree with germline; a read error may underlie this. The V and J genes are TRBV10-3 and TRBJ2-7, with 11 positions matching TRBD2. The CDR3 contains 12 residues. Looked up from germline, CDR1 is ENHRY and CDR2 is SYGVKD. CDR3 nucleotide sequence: TGTGCCACTTTCTATACCGGGACTAGCGGAGTTTTC. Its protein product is CATFYTGTSGVF.

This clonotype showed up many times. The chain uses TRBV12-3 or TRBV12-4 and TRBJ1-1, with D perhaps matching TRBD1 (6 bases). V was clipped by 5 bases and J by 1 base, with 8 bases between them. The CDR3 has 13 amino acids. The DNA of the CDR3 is TGTGCCAGCAGTATAGGGGGGAACACTGAAGCTTTCTTT. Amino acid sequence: CASSIGGNTEAFF.

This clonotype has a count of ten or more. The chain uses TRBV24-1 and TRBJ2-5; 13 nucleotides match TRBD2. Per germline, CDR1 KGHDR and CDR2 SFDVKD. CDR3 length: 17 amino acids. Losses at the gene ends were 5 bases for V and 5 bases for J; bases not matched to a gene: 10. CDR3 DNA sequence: TGTGCCACCAGTGCATTCGTACTAGCGGGGGGGGGGGAGACCCAGTACTTC. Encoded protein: CATSAFVLAGGGETQYF.

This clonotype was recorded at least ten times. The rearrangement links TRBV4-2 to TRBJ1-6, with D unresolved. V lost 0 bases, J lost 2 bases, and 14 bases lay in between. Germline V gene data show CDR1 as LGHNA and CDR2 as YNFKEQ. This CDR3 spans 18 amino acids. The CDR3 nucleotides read TGTGCCAGCAGCCAAGAAGGCAGGCCAGGCCCCTATAATTCACCCCTCCACTTT. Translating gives CASSQEGRPGPYNSPLHF.

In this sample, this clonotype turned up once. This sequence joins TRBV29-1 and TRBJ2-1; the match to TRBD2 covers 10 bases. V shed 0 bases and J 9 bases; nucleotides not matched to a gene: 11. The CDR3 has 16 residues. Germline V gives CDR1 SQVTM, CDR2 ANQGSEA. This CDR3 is CSVEDMVAGGRVEQFF. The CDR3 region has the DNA TGCAGCGTTGAAGATATGGTAGCGGGAGGTCGAGTTGAGCAGTTCTTC.

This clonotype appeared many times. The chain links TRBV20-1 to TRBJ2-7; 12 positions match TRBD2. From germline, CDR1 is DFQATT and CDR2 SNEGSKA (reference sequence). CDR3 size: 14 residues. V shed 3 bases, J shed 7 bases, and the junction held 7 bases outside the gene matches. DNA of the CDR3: TGCAGTGCTAGCCCGACTAGCGGGAGTGTTGAGCAGTACTTC. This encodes CSASPTSGSVEQYF.

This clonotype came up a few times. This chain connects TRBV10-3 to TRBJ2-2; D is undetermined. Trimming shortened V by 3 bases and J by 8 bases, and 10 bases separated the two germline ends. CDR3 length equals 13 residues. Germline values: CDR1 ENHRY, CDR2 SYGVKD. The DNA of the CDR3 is TGTGCCATCAGTGACGGAAGGGTTGGGGAGCTGTTTTTT. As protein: CAISDGRVGELFF.

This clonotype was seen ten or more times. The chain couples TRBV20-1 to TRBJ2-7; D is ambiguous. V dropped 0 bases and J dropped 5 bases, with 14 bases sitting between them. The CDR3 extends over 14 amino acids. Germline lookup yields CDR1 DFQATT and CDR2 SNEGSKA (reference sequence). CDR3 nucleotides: TGCAGTGCTAGAGATGCCCGATATGGTGACGAGCAGTACTTC. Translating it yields CSARDARYGDEQYF.

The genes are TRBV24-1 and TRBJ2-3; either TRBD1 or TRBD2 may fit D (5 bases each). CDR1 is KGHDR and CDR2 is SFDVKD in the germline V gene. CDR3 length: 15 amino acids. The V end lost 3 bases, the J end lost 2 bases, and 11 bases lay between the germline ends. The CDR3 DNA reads TGTGCCACCAGTGATCCGGGACCAGTCACAGATACGCAGTATTTT. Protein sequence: CATSDPGPVTDTQYF.

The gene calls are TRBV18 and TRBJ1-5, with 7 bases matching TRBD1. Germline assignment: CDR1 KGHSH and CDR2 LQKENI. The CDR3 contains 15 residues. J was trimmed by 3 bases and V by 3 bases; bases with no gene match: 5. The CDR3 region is CASSPQGVNNQPQHF. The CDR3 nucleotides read TGTGCCAGCTCACCTCAGGGGGTTAACAATCAGCCCCAGCATTTT.

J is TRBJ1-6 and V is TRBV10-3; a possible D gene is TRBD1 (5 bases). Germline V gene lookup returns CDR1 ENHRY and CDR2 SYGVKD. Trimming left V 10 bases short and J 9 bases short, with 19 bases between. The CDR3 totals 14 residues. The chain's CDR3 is CASGSSWGGSPLHF. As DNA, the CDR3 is TGTGCCAGCGGGTCCTCATGGGGGGGTTCACCCCTCCACTTT.

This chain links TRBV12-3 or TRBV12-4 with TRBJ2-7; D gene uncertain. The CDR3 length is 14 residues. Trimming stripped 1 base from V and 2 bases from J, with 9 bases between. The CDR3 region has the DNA TGTGCCAGCAGTTTAGTGGGCAGCCCCTACGAGCAGTACTTC. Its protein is CASSLVGSPYEQYF.

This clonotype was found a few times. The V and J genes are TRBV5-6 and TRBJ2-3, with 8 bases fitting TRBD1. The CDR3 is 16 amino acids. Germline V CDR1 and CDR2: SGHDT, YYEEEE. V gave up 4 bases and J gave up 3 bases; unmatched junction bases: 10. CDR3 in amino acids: CASSATGGFRTDTQYF. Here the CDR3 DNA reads TGTGCCAGCAGCGCTACAGGGGGATTTCGTACAGATACGCAGTATTTT. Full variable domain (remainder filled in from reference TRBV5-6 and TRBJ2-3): DAGVTQSPTHLIKTRGQQVTLRCSPKSGHDTVSWYQQALGQGPQFIFQYYEEEERQRGNFPDRFSGHQFPNYSSELNVNALLLGDSALYLCASSATGGFRTDTQYFGPGTRLTVL.

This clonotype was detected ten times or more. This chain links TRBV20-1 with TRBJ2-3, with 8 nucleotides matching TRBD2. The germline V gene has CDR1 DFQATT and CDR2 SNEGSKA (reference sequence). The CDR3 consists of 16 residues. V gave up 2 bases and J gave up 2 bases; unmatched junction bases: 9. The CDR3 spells CSARRRTGGFTDTQYF. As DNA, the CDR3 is TGCAGTGCTAGAAGGCGAACGGGAGGGTTCACAGATACGCAGTATTTT.

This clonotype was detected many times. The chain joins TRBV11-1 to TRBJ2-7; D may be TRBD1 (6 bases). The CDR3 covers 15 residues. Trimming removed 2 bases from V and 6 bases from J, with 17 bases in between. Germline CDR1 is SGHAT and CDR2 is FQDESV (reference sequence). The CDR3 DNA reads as TGTGCCAGCAGCTTAATAGGTCCAGGGGTTTCCGAGCAGTACTTC. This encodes CASSLIGPGVSEQYF.

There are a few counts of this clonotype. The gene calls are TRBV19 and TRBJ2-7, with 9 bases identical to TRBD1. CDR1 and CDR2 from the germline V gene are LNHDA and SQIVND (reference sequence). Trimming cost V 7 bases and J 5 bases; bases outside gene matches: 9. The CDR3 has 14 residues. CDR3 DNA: TGTGCCAGTAATGAGGGACAGGGATTTCACGAGCAGTACTTC. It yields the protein CASNEGQGFHEQYF.

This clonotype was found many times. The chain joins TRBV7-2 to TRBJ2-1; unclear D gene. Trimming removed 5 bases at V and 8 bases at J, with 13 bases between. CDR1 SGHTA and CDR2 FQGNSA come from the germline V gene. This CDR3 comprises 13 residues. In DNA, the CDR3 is TGTGCCAGCAGCCTAGGGTTACAATATGAGCAGTTCTTC. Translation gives CASSLGLQYEQFF.

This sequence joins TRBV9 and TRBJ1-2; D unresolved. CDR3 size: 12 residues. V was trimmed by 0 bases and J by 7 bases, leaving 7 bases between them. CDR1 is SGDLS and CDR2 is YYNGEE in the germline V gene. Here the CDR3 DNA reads TGTGCCAGCAGCGTAGGGGAGGGTGGCTACACCTTC. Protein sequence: CASSVGEGGYTF.

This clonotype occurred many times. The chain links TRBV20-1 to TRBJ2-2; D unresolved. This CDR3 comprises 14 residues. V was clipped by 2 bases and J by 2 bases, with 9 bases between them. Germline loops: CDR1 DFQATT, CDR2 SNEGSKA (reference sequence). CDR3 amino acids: CSARPLKNTGELFF. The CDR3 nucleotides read TGCAGTGCTAGACCCCTAAAAAACACCGGGGAGCTGTTTTTT.

The CDR3, as DNA: TGTGCCAGCACCCTGGGTCTGCGGGGGGCAAAAGATACGCAGTATTTT. Translated, it gives CASTLGLRGAKDTQYF. V is TRBV6-1 and J is TRBJ2-3, with TRBD2 identical over 8 bases. Germline V gives CDR1 MNHNS, CDR2 SASEGT. This CDR3 region has 16 residues. V gave up 7 bases and J gave up 5 bases; unmatched junction bases: 14.

The CDR3 bases are TGTGCCAGCAGCCCCGACTCAAGGGGAGAGACCCAGTACTTC. This sequence encodes CASSPDSRGETQYF. The genes are TRBV7-2 and TRBJ2-5; the D gene is possibly TRBD1 (5 bases). This CDR3 comprises 14 residues. Germline CDR1 and CDR2: SGHTA and FQGNSA. V was pared by 5 bases and J by 4 bases, with 14 bases between. Full variable domain (missing parts from reference TRBV7-2 and TRBJ2-5): GAGVSQSPSNKVTEKGKDVELRCDPISGHTALYWYRQSLGQGLEFLIYFQGNSAPDKSGLPSDRFSAERTGGSVSTLTIQRTQQEDSAVYLCASSPDSRGETQYFGPGTRLLVL.